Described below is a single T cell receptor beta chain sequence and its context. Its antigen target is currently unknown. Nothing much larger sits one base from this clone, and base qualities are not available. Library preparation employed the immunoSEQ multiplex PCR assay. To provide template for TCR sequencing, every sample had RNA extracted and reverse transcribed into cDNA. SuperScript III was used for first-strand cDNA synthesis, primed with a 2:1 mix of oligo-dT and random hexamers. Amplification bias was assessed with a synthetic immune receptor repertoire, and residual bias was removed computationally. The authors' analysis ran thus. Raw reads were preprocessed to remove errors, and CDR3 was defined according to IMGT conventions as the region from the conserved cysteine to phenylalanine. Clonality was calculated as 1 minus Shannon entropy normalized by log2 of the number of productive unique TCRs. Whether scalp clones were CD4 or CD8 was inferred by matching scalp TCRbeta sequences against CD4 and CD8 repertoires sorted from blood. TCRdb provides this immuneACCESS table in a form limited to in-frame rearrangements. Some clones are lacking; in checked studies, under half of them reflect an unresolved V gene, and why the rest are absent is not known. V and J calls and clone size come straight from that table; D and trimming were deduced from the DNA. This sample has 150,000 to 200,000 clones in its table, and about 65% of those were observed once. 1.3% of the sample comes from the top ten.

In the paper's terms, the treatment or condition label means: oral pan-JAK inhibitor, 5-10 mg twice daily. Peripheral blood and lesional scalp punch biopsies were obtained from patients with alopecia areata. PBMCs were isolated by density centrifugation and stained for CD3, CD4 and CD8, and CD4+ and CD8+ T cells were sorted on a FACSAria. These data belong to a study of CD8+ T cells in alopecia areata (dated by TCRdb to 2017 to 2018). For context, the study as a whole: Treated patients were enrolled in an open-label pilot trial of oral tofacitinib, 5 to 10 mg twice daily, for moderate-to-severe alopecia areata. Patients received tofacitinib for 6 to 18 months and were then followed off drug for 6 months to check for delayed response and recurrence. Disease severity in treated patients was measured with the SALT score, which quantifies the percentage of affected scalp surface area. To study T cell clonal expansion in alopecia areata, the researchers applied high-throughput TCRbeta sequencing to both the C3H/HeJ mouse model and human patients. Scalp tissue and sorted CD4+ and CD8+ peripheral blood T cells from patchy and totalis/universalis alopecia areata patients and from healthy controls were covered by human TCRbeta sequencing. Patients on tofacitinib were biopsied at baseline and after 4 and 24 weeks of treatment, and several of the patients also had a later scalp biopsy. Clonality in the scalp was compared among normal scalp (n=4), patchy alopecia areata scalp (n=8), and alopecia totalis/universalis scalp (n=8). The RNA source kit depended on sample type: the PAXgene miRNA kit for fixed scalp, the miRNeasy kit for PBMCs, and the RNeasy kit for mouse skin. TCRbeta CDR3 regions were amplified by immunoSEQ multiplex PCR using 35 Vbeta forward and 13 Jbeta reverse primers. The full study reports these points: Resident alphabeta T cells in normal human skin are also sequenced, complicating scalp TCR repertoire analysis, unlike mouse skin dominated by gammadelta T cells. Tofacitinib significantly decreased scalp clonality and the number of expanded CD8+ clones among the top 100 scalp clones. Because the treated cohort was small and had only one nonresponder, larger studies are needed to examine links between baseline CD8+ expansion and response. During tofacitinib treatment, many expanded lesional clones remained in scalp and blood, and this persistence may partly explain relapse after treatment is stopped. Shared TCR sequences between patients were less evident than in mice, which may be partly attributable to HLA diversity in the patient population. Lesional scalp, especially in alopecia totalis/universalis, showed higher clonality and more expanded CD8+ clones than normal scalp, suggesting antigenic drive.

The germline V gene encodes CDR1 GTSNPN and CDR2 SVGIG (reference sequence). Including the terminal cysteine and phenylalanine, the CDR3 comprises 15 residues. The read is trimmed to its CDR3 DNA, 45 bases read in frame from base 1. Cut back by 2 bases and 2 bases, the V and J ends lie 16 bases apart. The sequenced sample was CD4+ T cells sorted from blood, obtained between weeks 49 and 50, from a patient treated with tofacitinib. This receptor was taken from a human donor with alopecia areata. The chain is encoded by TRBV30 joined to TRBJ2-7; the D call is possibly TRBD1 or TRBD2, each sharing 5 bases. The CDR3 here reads CAWSRPVGVAYEQYF. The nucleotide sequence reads TGTGCCTGGAGTCGCCCCGTGGGGGTAGCCTACGAGCAGTACTTC.